What follows is one T cell receptor beta chain and its context. Its specificity is not known. This entry comes from a study of shared clonotypes between healthy human individuals. Study-level background: The study drew on a couple of women and a few men aged 18 to 49 as donors. Each donor had three CD4 naive, three CD4 memory, two CD8 naive and one CD8 memory plate. Findings and limits, study-wide: Against clonotypes common to all four donors, non-shared ones had lower generation probabilities.

The repertoire was sequenced with immunoSEQ multiplex PCR; TCRdb's copy has only in-frame clones and lacks some. The data contain some 500,000 clones, about 95% of them singletons. V gave up 2 bases and J gave up 0 bases, with 14 bases separating them. Germline V gene sequence: CDR1 SGHAT, CDR2 FQNNGV. The CDR3 loop spans 16 amino acids. The CD4+ fraction was divided into a CD45RA+ naive subset and a CD45RA-negative memory subset. The receptor was isolated from a woman aged 30 to 39 in good health. The sequencing input was naive CD4+ T cells sorted from blood. Subset of the sample: CD45RA+ positively selected. V gene TRBV11-2 combines with J gene TRBJ2-7; D call uncertain. CDR3 sequence (DNA): TGTGCCAGCAGCTTATGGTTGACTCGGAGCTCCTACGAGCAGTACTTC. The encoded protein is CASSLWLTRSSYEQYF.